These 16 T cell receptor beta chains share one sample of origin, sequenced in a study of CD8 T cells in ankylosing spondylitis. Which antigens these TCRs recognize remains unknown. Study observations and caveats: The study identified a TCR beta motif of several highly homologous variants that appeared characteristic of ankylosing spondylitis blood.

TCRdb used MiXCR to reprocess the 5' RACE reads, holding one entry per CDR3 protein. The table records about 540,000 distinct CDR3 sequences, roughly 13% of them present only once. Sequences were obtained from blood, either unsorted or a sorted T cell fraction (not recorded which). The receptors were sampled from a male donor with ankylosing spondylitis.

The rearrangement uses TRBV7-2 and TRBJ2-5, with D possibly TRBD2 on 6 matching bases. Germline-derived CDR1 and CDR2 are SGHTA and FQGNSA. This CDR3 has 17 amino acids. V lost 4 bases and J 0 bases, leaving 18 bases between the germline ends. As DNA, the CDR3 is TGTGCCAGCAGCTCACCGGCGGGGCAGCGATACCAAGAGACCCAGTACTTC. Encoded protein: CASSSPAGQRYQETQYF.

This clonotype was seen more than once but under ten times. The chain joins TRBV12-3 or TRBV12-4 to TRBJ2-1; D might be TRBD1 (5 bases). The CDR3 totals 13 residues. The V end lost 3 bases, the J end lost 6 bases, and 9 bases lay between the germline ends. The CDR3 loop reads CASSFGQINEQFF. The CDR3 DNA reads as TGTGCCAGCAGTTTCGGACAAATCAATGAGCAGTTCTTC.

This chain links TRBV6-5 with TRBJ2-4; 7 bases are a match to TRBD2. The V gene's germline CDR1 is MNHEY and CDR2 SVGAGI. The CDR3 is 14 residues long. Trimming took 2 bases from V and 3 from J; bases not matched to a gene: 1. Written as DNA, the CDR3 is TGTGCCAGCAGTTACGGGGGGGGCAAAAACATTCAGTACTTC. Protein sequence: CASSYGGGKNIQYF.

This clonotype came up a few times. The chain uses TRBV2 and TRBJ2-4; D gene unclear. Germline V lookup: CDR1 SNHLY, CDR2 FYNNEI. V lost 5 bases and J 9 bases, leaving 5 bases between the germline ends. This CDR3 region has 10 residues. The CDR3: CASSSSIQYF. CDR3 DNA sequence: TGTGCCAGCAGTAGTAGCATTCAGTACTTC.

The chain employs TRBV3-1 and TRBJ2-5, with a tentative D call TRBD2 (5 bases). CDR3 length: 14 residues. Germline lookup yields CDR1 LGHDT and CDR2 YNNKEL (reference sequence). Trimming took off 4 bases at V and 5 bases at J, with 14 bases between the two ends. The CDR3 here is CASSRTRKSETQYF. The DNA of the CDR3 is TGTGCCAGCAGCCGAACTAGGAAATCTGAGACCCAGTACTTC.

This clonotype has a count of ten or more. The CDR3: CASSLGLRQGNEQFF. The CDR3 DNA sequence: TGCGCCAGCAGCTTGGGACTAAGACAGGGCAATGAGCAGTTCTTC. J is TRBJ2-1 and V is TRBV5-1; the match to TRBD1 covers 7 bases. J lost 6 bases, V lost 0 bases, and 6 bases had no gene match. The germline CDR1 and CDR2 sequences are SGHRS and YFSETQ. The CDR3 extends over 15 amino acids.

This clonotype has a handful of counts. V usage is TRBV11-2 and J usage is TRBJ1-2; unclear D gene. Germline V CDR1 and CDR2: SGHAT, FQNNGV. This CDR3 spans 13 amino acids. Trimming took off 6 bases at V and 7 bases at J, with 15 bases between the two ends. Here the CDR3 DNA reads TGTGCCAGCAGTCCTCACGGCGAGGGTGGCTACACCTTC. Its translation is CASSPHGEGGYTF.

This clonotype was counted only a few times. V gene TRBV2 combines with J gene TRBJ2-5; 11 nucleotides align to TRBD2. CDR3 size: 15 residues. CDR1 SNHLY and CDR2 FYNNEI come from the germline V gene. The V and J ends lost 11 bases and 3 bases, in that order; junction bases with no gene match: 11. The CDR3 nucleotides are TGTGCCTCACAGGGGAGTAGCGGGAGGGAAGAGACCCAGTACTTC. It translates to CASQGSSGREETQYF.

This clonotype has ten or more counts. The V gene is TRBV6-2 or TRBV6-3, the J gene TRBJ2-7; D remains unclear. Germline loops: CDR1 MNHEY, CDR2 SVGEGT. The CDR3 is made up of 13 amino acids. The CDR3 reads CASSSGPSYQQYV. For the CDR3, the DNA is TGTGCCAGCAGCTCCGGGCCATCCTACCAGCAGTACGTC.

The chain carries TRBV2 and TRBJ2-4; TRBD2 aligns across 7 bases. This CDR3 comprises 15 residues. Per germline, CDR1 SNHLY and CDR2 FYNNEI. The trim removed 7 bases at V and 2 bases at J, leaving 8 bases unmatched. CDR3 in DNA: TGTGCCAGCACGGGGGAGGGGATGACCAAAAACATTCAGTACTTC. Its translation: CASTGEGMTKNIQYF.

This clonotype has ten or more counts. The gene calls are TRBV10-3 and TRBJ2-5, with 8 bases fitting TRBD1. The CDR3 length is 12 residues. V was clipped by 10 bases and J by 5 bases; unmatched bases: 6. Germline assignment: CDR1 ENHRY and CDR2 SYGVKD. For the CDR3, the DNA is TGTGCCACAAAGACAGGGGTTGAGACCCAGTACTTC. Its protein product is CATKTGVETQYF.

The V and J genes are TRBV12-3 or TRBV12-4 and TRBJ2-5; D is ambiguous. Trimming took 6 bases from V and 1 from J, leaving 9 bases between them. CDR3 length: 13 residues. The CDR3 sequence is CASSTSVQETQYF. The CDR3 DNA is TGTGCCAGCAGCACCTCGGTCCAAGAGACCCAGTACTTC.

The table lists this clonotype with a few counts. The chain uses TRBV5-1 and TRBJ2-3; TRBD1 might be the D (6 bases). The CDR3 runs 15 residues. Germline values: CDR1 SGHRS, CDR2 YFSETQ. The V end lost 0 bases, the J end lost 4 bases, and 12 bases lay between the germline ends. The DNA for the CDR3 is TGCGCCAGCAGCTTGGATGGGACATCAGCAGATACGCAGTATTTT. This codes for CASSLDGTSADTQYF. Full variable domain (outside the CDR3, taken from reference TRBV5-1 and TRBJ2-3): KAGVTQTPRYLIKTRGQQVTLSCSPISGHRSVSWYQQTPGQGLQFLFEYFSETQRNKGNFPGRFSGRQFSNSRSEMNVSTLELGDSALYLCASSLDGTSADTQYFGPGTRLTVL.

Ten or more counts support this clonotype. The chain joins TRBV12-3 or TRBV12-4 to TRBJ2-7; no firm D call. This CDR3 region has 12 residues. Trimming removed 5 bases at V and 12 bases at J, with 17 bases between. The CDR3 spells CASSRGRANVYV. CDR3 coding DNA: TGTGCCAGCAGTCGCGGTAGGGCAAACGTGTACGTC.

The chain links TRBV25-1 to TRBJ2-3, with 7 bases identical to TRBD2. The CDR3 consists of 17 residues. V lost 2 bases and J lost 0; bases outside the gene matches: 8. Germline values: CDR1 MGHDK, CDR2 SYGVNS. The CDR3 here is CASSEGGSFSSTDTQYF. The CDR3, as DNA: TGTGCCAGCAGTGAAGGCGGGAGCTTCTCTAGCACAGATACGCAGTATTTT.

The chain couples TRBV15 to TRBJ2-3; 12 bases are shared with TRBD2. V shed 3 bases and J 1 base; nucleotides not matched to a gene: 8. CDR1 is LNHNV and CDR2 is YYDKDF in the germline V gene (reference sequence). The CDR3 contains 18 residues. The CDR3 loop reads CATSRALLAGGRTDTQYF. CDR3 sequence (DNA): TGTGCCACCAGCAGGGCCTTACTAGCGGGAGGACGCACAGATACGCAGTATTTT.